One and the same sample provided the 31 T cell receptor beta chains below, sequenced in a study of beta chain features in type 1 diabetes (dated by TCRdb to 2016 to 2019). Preparation of the library involved the immunoSEQ multiplex PCR assay. All of the isolated RNA was reverse transcribed with the High Capacity cDNA Reverse Transcription Kit, so expressed TCRB transcripts were sequenced. Sourced from immuneACCESS, this table was stored by TCRdb with only in-frame sequences that have V and J called. A share of the clones is absent; for the studies checked, an unresolved V gene accounts for under half, and the remainder has no known explanation. The sample table records 400,000 to 550,000 clones; 10% to 12% of these occur just once. The ten biggest clones cover over 0.035% of the sample. The sequencing sample was made of naive CD4+ T cells from blood. What this sample's cell subset or site label stands for: true naive CD4+ T cells. The receptors derive from a woman aged 18-35 years in good health.

The chain carries TRBV4-3 and TRBJ2-7; 7 nucleotides agree with TRBD2. The germline V gene has CDR1 LGHNA and CDR2 YSLEER. The CDR3 extends over 15 amino acids. V gave up 1 base and J gave up 2 bases; unmatched junction bases: 5. CDR3 sequence: CASSQVLASPYEQYF. DNA of the CDR3: TGCGCCAGCAGCCAAGTACTAGCGTCTCCCTACGAGCAGTACTTC.

The V call is TRBV5-1, the J call TRBJ2-7; no reliable D call. Germline values: CDR1 SGHRS, CDR2 YFSETQ. The CDR3 contains 15 residues. V gave up 0 bases and J gave up 3 bases, with 13 bases separating them. CDR3 in amino acids: CASSLVADRSYEQYF. CDR3 nucleotide sequence: TGCGCCAGCAGCTTGGTAGCAGACCGCAGCTACGAGCAGTACTTC.

The chain recombines TRBV5-6 with TRBJ2-5; no definite D call. The CDR3 totals 12 residues. Deletions cut 1 base from V and 4 bases from J, with 5 bases between. Germline assignment: CDR1 SGHDT and CDR2 YYEEEE. The CDR3 here is CASSLYRETQYF. The DNA for the CDR3 is TGTGCCAGCAGCTTGTACAGAGAGACCCAGTACTTC.

The rearrangement joins TRBV29-1 to TRBJ1-1; a possible D gene is TRBD1 (6 bases). Per germline, CDR1 SQVTM and CDR2 ANQGSEA. The CDR3 consists of 15 residues. V was pared by 1 base and J by 4 bases, with 16 bases between. CDR3 in DNA: TGCAGCGTTGAAGTGGGATACAGGGTCTCCACTGAAGCTTTCTTT. This sequence encodes CSVEVGYRVSTEAFF.

The V and J genes are TRBV5-1 and TRBJ2-5, with no clear D. The ends were cut back, 4 bases at V and 5 bases at J, with 9 bases in the middle. CDR1 SGHRS and CDR2 YFSETQ come from the germline V gene. The CDR3 sequence is 12 residues long. For the CDR3, the DNA is TGCGCCAGCAGCAGGGATTTCGAGACCCAGTACTTC. Its translation: CASSRDFETQYF.

There are a few counts of this clone. This sequence joins TRBV6-5 and TRBJ2-1; D unresolved. This CDR3 comprises 13 residues. Germline CDR1 reads MNHEY; CDR2 reads SVGAGI. Trimming left V 6 bases short and J 10 bases short, with 16 bases between. The CDR3 DNA reads TGTGCCAGCAGGCCCGATAGGGCTAGGGAGCAGTTCTTC. Protein sequence: CASRPDRAREQFF.

This clone has a handful of counts. The rearrangement links TRBV4-2 to TRBJ2-2; 9 bases agree with TRBD1. CDR3 length: 17 residues. V dropped 5 bases and J dropped 6; count of bases not matched to a gene: 13. Germline V gene lookup returns CDR1 LGHNA and CDR2 YNFKEQ. The CDR3 sequence is CASSIVSGTGNAGELFF. CDR3 nucleotides: TGTGCCAGCAGCATTGTATCCGGGACAGGGAATGCCGGGGAGCTGTTTTTT.

In its sample, this clone was seen many times. V gene TRBV14 combines with J gene TRBJ2-1; D tentatively reads TRBD1 or TRBD2 (5 bases each). V gave up 0 bases and J gave up 14 bases, with 11 bases separating them. Germline V gives CDR1 SGHDN, CDR2 FVKESK. There are 12 residues in the CDR3. CDR3 residues: CASSQDLGREFF. The DNA for the CDR3 is TGTGCCAGCAGCCAAGATTTGGGACGCGAGTTCTTC.

The chain has TRBV29-1 and TRBJ2-7; TRBD2 is a possible D gene (6 bases). Per the germline V gene, CDR1 is SQVTM and CDR2 is ANQGSEA. V was pared by 4 bases and J by 6 bases, with 16 bases between. The CDR3 covers 13 residues. The CDR3 protein is CSVGTALGGEQYV. The DNA for the CDR3 is TGCAGCGTTGGAACTGCGTTGGGAGGCGAGCAGTACGTC.

The table lists this clone with a few counts. This sequence joins TRBV7-2 and TRBJ1-2; 8 nucleotides agree with TRBD1. Germline values: CDR1 SGHTA, CDR2 FQGNSA. V shed 5 bases, J shed 0 bases, and the junction held 5 bases outside the gene matches. This CDR3 is 15 amino acids long. The CDR3 DNA reads as TGTGCCAGCAGCCCGCCGGGACAGGCTAACTATGGCTACACCTTC. Its translation: CASSPPGQANYGYTF.

In DNA form, the CDR3 reads TGTGCCAGCTCATCAGAGCTAGCGATGGGTGAGCAGTTCTTC. Protein: CASSSELAMGEQFF. V gene TRBV18 combines with J gene TRBJ2-1; TRBD2 is a possible D gene (6 bases). V was shortened by 5 bases and J by 9 bases, with 17 bases between the two germline ends. CDR3 size: 14 residues. In germline, CDR1 is KGHSH, CDR2 LQKENI.

This clone was observed a handful of times. V usage is TRBV2 and J usage is TRBJ2-3; possibly TRBD2 for D (5 bases). Between the trimmed V and J ends, which lost 7 bases and 5 bases, there was a span of 16 bases. Per the germline V gene, CDR1 is SNHLY and CDR2 is FYNNEI. The CDR3 loop spans 14 amino acids. The CDR3 region is CASKSNLGVDTQYF. The CDR3 DNA follows: TGTGCCAGCAAATCGAACCTCGGGGTAGATACGCAGTATTTT.

Here the CDR3 DNA reads TGTGCCAGCAGCTTAAACAGGGATCCGTTCGAGCAGTACTTC. Translating it yields CASSLNRDPFEQYF. The rearrangement uses TRBV5-4 and TRBJ2-7; maybe TRBD1 (6 bases). V lost 2 bases to trimming and J lost 6 bases, with 15 bases between them. The CDR3 loop spans 14 amino acids. Germline V lookup: CDR1 SGHNT, CDR2 YYREEE (reference sequence).

This clone was picked up a small number of times. V usage is TRBV7-8 and J usage is TRBJ2-1, with D possibly matching TRBD2 (5 bases). Germline values: CDR1 SGHVS, CDR2 FQNEAQ. The CDR3 covers 15 residues. V was cut by 5 bases and J by 0 bases, with 11 bases left in between. CDR3 DNA: TGTGCCAGCAGCCAGAAGCGGAGCTCCTACAATGAGCAGTTCTTC. The encoded protein is CASSQKRSSYNEQFF.

The CDR3 DNA reads as TGTGCCAGCAGCTTAGGCATTCGAGACTCAGGGCTGTTCAATCAGCCCCAGCATTTT. Translating it yields CASSLGIRDSGLFNQPQHF. The rearrangement links TRBV13 to TRBJ1-5; possibly TRBD1 for D (5 bases). The V end lost 0 bases, the J end lost 3 bases, and 21 bases lay between the germline ends. The CDR3 has 19 amino acids. Germline assignment: CDR1 PRHDT and CDR2 FYEKMQ (reference sequence). Drawing the rest from reference TRBV13 and TRBJ1-5, the complete variable domain is AAGVIQSPRHLIKEKRETATLKCYPIPRHDTVYWYQQGPGQDPQFLISFYEKMQSDKGSIPDRFSAQQFSDYHSELNMSSLELGDSALYFCASSLGIRDSGLFNQPQHFGDGTRLSIL.

This clone was seen a handful of times. The genes are TRBV18 and TRBJ2-7; TRBD1 matches at 11 bases. The length of the CDR3 is 15 residues. V trimming: 5 bases; J trimming: 3 bases; junction bases outside the gene matches: 6. From germline, CDR1 is KGHSH and CDR2 LQKENI. DNA for the CDR3: TGTGCCAGCTCATCCGCCGGGACAGGGGGCTACGAGCAGTACTTC. Residues: CASSSAGTGGYEQYF.

The J gene is TRBJ2-7, the V gene TRBV11-2; D unresolved. The CDR3 has 14 amino acids. V was cut by 6 bases and J by 1 base, with 13 bases left in between. The germline V gene encodes CDR1 SGHAT and CDR2 FQNNGV. The CDR3 bases are TGTGCCAGCAGGCCTTTAAGCGTTTCCTACGAGCAGTACTTC. Its translation is CASRPLSVSYEQYF.

The J gene is TRBJ2-5, the V gene TRBV7-9, with D maybe TRBD1 (6 bases). V lost 4 bases to trimming and J lost 5 bases, with 14 bases between them. The CDR3 consists of 14 residues. Germline V gives CDR1 SEHNR, CDR2 FQNEAQ (reference sequence). This chain's CDR3 is CASSSPQGFETQYF. CDR3 coding DNA: TGTGCCAGCAGCTCCCCCCAGGGGTTCGAGACCCAGTACTTC.

This clone came up a few times. The V and J genes are TRBV4-3 and TRBJ1-5, with D possibly TRBD1 on 6 matching bases. The CDR3 runs 14 residues. V was pared by 4 bases and J by 5 bases, with 12 bases between. CDR1 is LGHNA and CDR2 is YSLEER in the germline V gene. This chain's CDR3 is CASSLTGKDQPQHF. In DNA, the CDR3 is TGCGCCAGCAGCCTCACAGGGAAGGATCAGCCCCAGCATTTT.

This clone has a count of ten or more. The rearrangement joins TRBV30 to TRBJ2-1; possible D gene TRBD2, 5 bases. Germline loops: CDR1 GTSNPN, CDR2 SVGIG (reference sequence). With 7 bases removed from V and 6 bases from J, the gap between germline ends came to 19 bases. This CDR3 spans 14 amino acids. The CDR3 nucleotides are TGTGCCTCCCTAGCCCCGGATAGGGTCAATGAGCAGTTCTTC. As protein: CASLAPDRVNEQFF.

The V call is TRBV6-5, the J call TRBJ2-5; 8 bases agree with TRBD1. Looked up from germline, CDR1 is MNHEY and CDR2 is SVGAGI. Trimming cost V 6 bases and J 5 bases; bases outside gene matches: 5. The CDR3 length is 13 residues. CDR3 sequence reads: CASSLDRAETQYF. CDR3 DNA sequence: TGTGCCAGCAGCCTGGACAGGGCGGAGACCCAGTACTTC.

This clone turned up a few times. This sequence joins TRBV18 and TRBJ2-1; D call uncertain. CDR3 length: 12 residues. V lost 0 bases and J lost 9, with 6 bases in between. Germline assignment: CDR1 KGHSH and CDR2 LQKENI. Here the CDR3 reads CASSPPSGEQFF. The CDR3 region has the DNA TGTGCCAGCTCACCACCGTCTGGTGAGCAGTTCTTC.

J is TRBJ1-6 and V is TRBV30; TRBD1 aligns across 7 bases. Losses at the gene ends were 1 base for V and 7 bases for J; bases not matched to a gene: 1. CDR1 is GTSNPN, CDR2 SVGIG, per germline (reference sequence). This CDR3 contains 13 residues. The CDR3: CAWSGQGNSPLHF. The CDR3 nucleotides read TGTGCCTGGAGTGGACAGGGCAATTCACCCCTCCACTTT.

The CDR3 DNA follows: TGCAGCGTTGACGTAACAGTGAACACTGAAGCTTTCTTT. This gives the protein CSVDVTVNTEAFF. The rearrangement uses TRBV29-1 and TRBJ1-1, with D uncertain. CDR1 is SQVTM, CDR2 ANQGSEA, per germline. Between the trimmed V and J ends, which lost 3 bases and 0 bases, there was a span of 8 bases. The CDR3 consists of 13 residues.

The chain uses TRBV7-9 and TRBJ2-3; 11 bases line up with TRBD2. The CDR3 runs 17 residues. Looked up from germline, CDR1 is SEHNR and CDR2 is FQNEAQ (reference sequence). V gave up 5 bases and J gave up 4 bases; unmatched junction bases: 11. This CDR3 is CASSDRLGTSGADTQYF. The CDR3 DNA reads TGTGCCAGCAGCGATCGTCTCGGGACTAGCGGCGCAGATACGCAGTATTTT.

This clone has only a few counts. Here the CDR3 reads CASSLRTGYHEQYV. CDR3 DNA sequence: TGTGCCAGCAGTTTACGGACAGGGTACCACGAGCAGTACGTC. This chain links TRBV28 with TRBJ2-7, with 8 nucleotides matching TRBD1. With 2 bases clipped from V and 5 bases from J, the junction kept 5 bases outside the gene matches. CDR3 length: 14 amino acids. Germline V lookup: CDR1 MDHEN, CDR2 SYDVKM.

The genes are TRBV9 and TRBJ2-1; 7 nucleotides match TRBD2. The ends lost 4 bases at V and 5 bases at J; junction bases unmatched: 3. Germline loops: CDR1 SGDLS, CDR2 YYNGEE. The CDR3 length is 13 residues. In DNA form, the CDR3 reads TGTGCCAGCAGCCAAGGACTAGACAATGAGCAGTTCTTC. This sequence encodes CASSQGLDNEQFF.

The rearrangement links TRBV28 to TRBJ2-1, with TRBD2 matching over 7 bases. The V gene's germline CDR1 is MDHEN and CDR2 SYDVKM. The V gene end was trimmed by 5 bases and the J gene end by 6 bases; junction bases not matched to a gene: 10. This CDR3 spans 15 amino acids. Here the CDR3 DNA reads TGTGCCAGCAGTCCCCTCAGCGGGGAGGTCAATGAGCAGTTCTTC. Translated: CASSPLSGEVNEQFF.

V is TRBV10-3 and J is TRBJ1-1, with a possible D match to TRBD1 (5 bases). The CDR3 is made up of 15 amino acids. The germline CDR1 and CDR2 sequences are ENHRY and SYGVKD. Trimming took off 4 bases at V and 4 bases at J, with 16 bases between the two ends. This chain's CDR3 is CAISGTPVGSTEAFF. Written as DNA, the CDR3 is TGTGCCATCAGTGGGACACCGGTAGGGTCCACTGAAGCTTTCTTT.

This clone was seen more than once but under ten times. The chain links TRBV28 to TRBJ2-7, with a tentative D call TRBD2 (6 bases). The length of the CDR3 is 14 residues. V lost 4 bases and J lost 3, with 13 bases in between. Per the germline V gene, CDR1 is MDHEN and CDR2 is SYDVKM. For the CDR3, the DNA is TGTGCCAGCAGTTGGCGTGGGGGGAACTACGAGCAGTACGTC. It is translated as CASSWRGGNYEQYV.

The chain has TRBV7-2 and TRBJ2-1; tentative D call: TRBD2 (6 bases). From germline, CDR1 is SGHTA and CDR2 FQGNSA. The CDR3 covers 15 residues. V lost 2 bases, J lost 3 bases, and 11 bases lay in between. CDR3 protein: CASSLQGLGYNEQFF. The CDR3, as DNA: TGTGCCAGCAGCTTACAGGGACTTGGCTACAATGAGCAGTTCTTC.